This T cell receptor beta chain was sequenced for a study of blood T cell repertoires in COVID-19. This clone was observed a few times. Repertoires were generated with immunoSEQ multiplex PCR, while TCRdb's copy carries only in-frame clones and drops some. The data hold 90,000 to 120,000 clones, with 70% to 85% observed a single time. Between the trimmed V and J ends, which lost 3 bases and 3 bases, there was a span of 8 bases. The germline V gene encodes CDR1 MDHEN and CDR2 SYDVKM. The CDR3 is 14 amino acids. The sequenced material came from peripheral blood. This TCR was sampled from a woman aged 40 to 50 with acute or convalescent COVID-19. The V gene is TRBV28, the J gene TRBJ2-2, with TRBD1 as a possible D gene (6 bases). CDR3 sequence reads: CASSFGQYTGELFF. The CDR3 region has the DNA TGTGCCAGCAGTTTTGGACAGTACACCGGGGAGCTGTTTTTT.